This TCR beta chain derives from a study of OX40 agonist ivuxolimab in advanced cancers. General observations from the study: There were also nonresponders showing low normalized T-cell clonal expansion.

As to this clone: Its antigen is still unknown.

This CDR3 spans 16 amino acids. CDR1 and CDR2 (germline): SGHNT, YYREEE (reference sequence). V was shortened by 4 bases and J by 5 bases, with 21 bases between the two germline ends. The method was immunoSEQ multiplex PCR; TCRdb's version includes in-frame clones alone and lacks a portion of them. There are around 37,000 clones in the sample; approximately 90% occur only once, and about 13% lies in the top ten. The sequences come from CD4+ or CD8+ T cells sorted from blood, collected in a trial of the OX40 agonist ivuxolimab. The TCR comes from an adult with an advanced solid tumor such as melanoma, head and neck, liver or kidney cancer. V and J are TRBV5-4 and TRBJ1-2; D is uncertain. CDR3 sequence reads: CASSNSGQRSRYGYTF. Written as DNA, the CDR3 is TGTGCCAGCAGCAACAGCGGGCAGCGCTCCAGATATGGCTACACCTTC.